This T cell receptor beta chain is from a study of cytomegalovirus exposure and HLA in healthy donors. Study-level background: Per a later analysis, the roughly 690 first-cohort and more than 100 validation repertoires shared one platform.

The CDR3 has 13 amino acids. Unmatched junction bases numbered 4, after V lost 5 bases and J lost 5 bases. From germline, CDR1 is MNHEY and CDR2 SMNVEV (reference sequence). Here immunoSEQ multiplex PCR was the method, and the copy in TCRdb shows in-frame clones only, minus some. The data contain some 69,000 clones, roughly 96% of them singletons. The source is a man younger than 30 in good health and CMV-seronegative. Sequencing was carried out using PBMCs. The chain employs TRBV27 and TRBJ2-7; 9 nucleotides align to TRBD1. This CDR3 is CASSHRGLNEQYF. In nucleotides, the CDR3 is TGTGCCAGCAGTCACAGGGGGCTAAACGAGCAGTACTTC.